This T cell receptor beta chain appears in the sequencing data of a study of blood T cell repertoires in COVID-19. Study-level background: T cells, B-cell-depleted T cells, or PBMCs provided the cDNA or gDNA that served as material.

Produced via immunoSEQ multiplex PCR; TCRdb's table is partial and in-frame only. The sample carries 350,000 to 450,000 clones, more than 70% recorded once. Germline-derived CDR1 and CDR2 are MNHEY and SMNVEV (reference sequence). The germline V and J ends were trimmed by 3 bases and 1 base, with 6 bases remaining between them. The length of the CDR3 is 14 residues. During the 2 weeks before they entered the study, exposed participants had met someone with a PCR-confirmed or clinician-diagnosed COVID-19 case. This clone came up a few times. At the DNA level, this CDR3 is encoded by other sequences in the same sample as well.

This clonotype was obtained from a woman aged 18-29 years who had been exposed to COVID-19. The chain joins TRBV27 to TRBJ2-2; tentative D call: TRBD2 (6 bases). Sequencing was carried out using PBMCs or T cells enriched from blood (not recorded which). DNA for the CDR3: TGTGCCAGCAGTTTCGGGGGGAACACCGGGGAGCTGTTTTTT. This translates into CASSFGGNTGELFF.